This passage covers 29 T cell receptor beta chains from one sample sequenced in a study of CD8+ T cells in alopecia areata. cDNA reverse transcribed from extracted RNA served as the sequencing template. Produced via immunoSEQ multiplex PCR; TCRdb's table is partial and in-frame only. This sample has 100,000 to 150,000 clones, with about 50% found just once. Sequencing input: NKG2D-low CD8+ T cells sorted from blood. The receptors originated from a human donor with alopecia areata.

The rearrangement links TRBV7-2 to TRBJ2-4; the D call may be TRBD1 or TRBD2 (5 bases each). The CDR3 contains 14 residues. Germline CDR1 is SGHTA and CDR2 is FQGNSA. V lost 5 bases and J 5 bases, leaving 13 bases between the germline ends. The CDR3 region has the DNA TGTGCCAGCAGCCCGCCCGGGGCCGAAAACATTCAGTACTTC. Amino acid sequence: CASSPPGAENIQYF.

The V call is TRBV7-9, the J call TRBJ2-7; D might be TRBD2 (6 bases). Germline V lookup: CDR1 SEHNR, CDR2 FQNEAQ (reference sequence). With 6 bases removed from V and 1 base from J, the gap between germline ends came to 10 bases. The CDR3 is 13 residues long. CDR3 amino acids: CASRPGESYEQYF. For the CDR3, the DNA is TGTGCCAGCAGACCGGGGGAGTCCTACGAGCAGTACTTC.

This clone came up a few times. The chain has TRBV6-1 and TRBJ2-7; TRBD2 is a possible D gene (5 bases). Trimming cost V 3 bases and J 6 bases, with 15 bases left between them. CDR3 length equals 14 residues. Germline CDR1 MNHNS, CDR2 SASEGT. The CDR3 DNA follows: TGTGCCAGCAGTGAGGTCCCGGAGGTGGGCGAGCAGTACTTC. Its protein product is CASSEVPEVGEQYF.

This chain links TRBV6-1 with TRBJ2-3; D might be TRBD1 (5 bases). Germline loops: CDR1 MNHNS, CDR2 SASEGT. The CDR3 has 13 residues. V shed 7 bases and J shed 2 bases, with 10 bases lying between them. The CDR3 bases are TGTGCCAGCACTTACAGGACCACAGATACGCAGTATTTT. Translation: CASTYRTTDTQYF.

The chain is built from TRBV30 and TRBJ2-2; D gene uncertain. This CDR3 is 18 amino acids long. The V gene's germline CDR1 is GTSNPN and CDR2 SVGIG (reference sequence). V dropped 2 bases and J dropped 0 bases, with 19 bases sitting between them. Written as DNA, the CDR3 is TGTGCCTGGAGTTCCCCTCGGACGGAACATACGAACACCGGGGAGCTGTTTTTT. It codes for CAWSSPRTEHTNTGELFF.

Here the CDR3 DNA reads TGTGCCAGCAGCTCCGGGACAGGGGGACTCTATGGCTACACCTTC. It codes for CASSSGTGGLYGYTF. The gene calls are TRBV13 and TRBJ1-2; TRBD1 agrees at 11 bases. The germline V gene has CDR1 PRHDT and CDR2 FYEKMQ (reference sequence). The CDR3 spans 15 residues. With V trimmed by 4 bases and J by 4 bases, 5 bases remained unmatched.

This chain uses TRBV28 with TRBJ1-6; D remains unclear. This CDR3 contains 9 residues. V lost 2 bases to trimming and J lost 16 bases, with 3 bases between them. CDR1 and CDR2 (germline): MDHEN, SYDVKM. CDR3 sequence reads: CASSLILHF. The CDR3 coding sequence is TGTGCCAGCAGTTTAATTCTCCACTTT.

V is TRBV27 and J is TRBJ2-5; 7 bases align to TRBD1. The CDR3 loop spans 14 amino acids. V shed 5 bases and J 5 bases; nucleotides not matched to a gene: 8. Germline V lookup: CDR1 MNHEY, CDR2 SMNVEV (reference sequence). CDR3 DNA: TGTGCCAGCAGTCCCCAGGGGGTGATTGAGACCCAGTACTTC. Residues: CASSPQGVIETQYF.

This chain joins TRBV29-1 and TRBJ2-5, with 8 nucleotides matching TRBD1. The ends lost 0 bases at V and 4 bases at J; junction bases unmatched: 4. The CDR3 extends over 14 amino acids. The germline V gene has CDR1 SQVTM and CDR2 ANQGSEA. The DNA of the CDR3 is TGCAGCGTTGAAGATATCACAGGGGGAGAGACCCAGTACTTC. Residues: CSVEDITGGETQYF.

The genes are TRBV30 and TRBJ1-5; unclear D gene. The V and J ends lost 5 bases and 0 bases respectively, with 8 bases between them. Per germline, CDR1 GTSNPN and CDR2 SVGIG (reference sequence). The CDR3 length is 13 residues. CDR3 sequence (DNA): TGTGCCTGGGGGGTTTATAGCAATCAGCCCCAGCATTTT. This translates into CAWGVYSNQPQHF.

The chain joins TRBV27 to TRBJ2-3, with D tentatively TRBD1 or TRBD2 (5 bases each). Germline loops: CDR1 MNHEY, CDR2 SMNVEV (reference sequence). V shed 3 bases and J shed 5 bases, with 18 bases lying between them. This CDR3 is 16 amino acids long. CDR3 region: CASSFVRGPAGDTQYF. CDR3 DNA sequence: TGTGCCAGCAGTTTTGTGAGGGGCCCCGCCGGAGATACGCAGTATTTT.

This clone was observed a handful of times. The chain joins TRBV29-1 to TRBJ1-2; D remains ambiguous. Germline V gives CDR1 SQVTM, CDR2 ANQGSEA. Trimming removed 4 bases at V and 1 base at J, with 10 bases between. This CDR3 comprises 13 residues. CDR3 in DNA: TGCAGCGTTGTAGATGCCGGTAACTATGGCTACACCTTC. It is translated as CSVVDAGNYGYTF. The full variable domain, with the rest looked up from reference TRBV29-1 and TRBJ1-2, is SAVISQKPSRDICQRGTSLTIQCQVDSQVTMMFWYRQQPGQSLTLIATANQGSEATYESGFVIDKFPISRPNLTFSTLTVSNMSPEDSSIYLCSVVDAGNYGYTFGSGTRLTVV.

The J gene is TRBJ2-1, the V gene TRBV7-8; 11 nucleotides match TRBD2. Per the germline V gene, CDR1 is SGHVS and CDR2 is FQNEAQ. The V gene end was trimmed by 2 bases and the J gene end by 8 bases; junction bases not matched to a gene: 5. This CDR3 contains 15 residues. The CDR3 DNA reads as TGTGCCAGCAGCTTAAGGCTAGCGGGAGGTCATGAGCAGTTCTTC. Its translation is CASSLRLAGGHEQFF.

This clone was seen only a few times. The V call is TRBV29-1, the J call TRBJ2-7; TRBD2 matches 9 bases. The CDR3 spans 14 residues. Germline lookup yields CDR1 SQVTM and CDR2 ANQGSEA. Losses at the gene ends were 3 bases for V and 2 bases for J; bases not matched to a gene: 5. CDR3 region: CSVDKREEAYEQYF. The CDR3, as DNA: TGCAGCGTTGATAAGCGGGAGGAGGCCTACGAGCAGTACTTC.

With regard to this clone: Other DNA sequences within the sample encode an identical CDR3. The chain carries TRBV29-1 and TRBJ2-1; D gene ambiguous. CDR3 length equals 10 residues. V gave up 0 bases and J gave up 8 bases, with 2 bases separating them. Germline loops: CDR1 SQVTM, CDR2 ANQGSEA. Here the CDR3 DNA reads TGCAGCGTTGAAGAAGATGAGCAGTTCTTC. This sequence encodes CSVEEDEQFF.

This clone has only a few counts. The chain carries TRBV2 and TRBJ2-3; tentative D call: TRBD1 (6 bases). CDR3 size: 15 residues. Deletions cut 7 bases from V and 4 bases from J, with 18 bases between. Germline V gene lookup returns CDR1 SNHLY and CDR2 FYNNEI. The CDR3 DNA reads TGTGCCAGCACAGGGGACCCGTTTTCCCCAGATACGCAGTATTTT. Translation: CASTGDPFSPDTQYF.

The J gene is TRBJ1-1, the V gene TRBV29-1; D call uncertain. The ends were cut back, 3 bases at V and 4 bases at J, with 9 bases in the middle. Germline CDR1 reads SQVTM; CDR2 reads ANQGSEA. The CDR3 runs to 12 residues. DNA for the CDR3: TGCAGCGTTGAGTCGGGGTTCACTGAAGCTTTCTTT. This gives the protein CSVESGFTEAFF.

The rearrangement links TRBV30 to TRBJ2-1; TRBD1 matches at 7 bases. The length of the CDR3 is 16 residues. The germline V gene encodes CDR1 GTSNPN and CDR2 SVGIG (reference sequence). With 2 bases clipped from V and 7 bases from J, the junction kept 14 bases outside the gene matches. DNA of the CDR3: TGTGCCTGGAGTAGACAGGGAGAGGGCTACATGAATGAGCAGTTCTTC. It yields the protein CAWSRQGEGYMNEQFF. The full variable domain, its missing parts supplied by reference TRBV30 and TRBJ2-1, is SQTIHQWPATLVQPVGSPLSLECTVEGTSNPNLYWYRQAAGRGLQLLFYSVGIGQISSEVPQNLSASRPQDRQFILSSKKLLLSDSGFYLCAWSRQGEGYMNEQFFGPGTRLTVL.

The gene calls are TRBV29-1 and TRBJ1-2; 7 nucleotides align to TRBD1. The CDR3 length is 14 residues. V was clipped by 3 bases and J by 0 bases; unmatched bases: 4. Per the germline V gene, CDR1 is SQVTM and CDR2 is ANQGSEA. The CDR3 nucleotides are TGCAGCGTTGACGGGACAGCCACTAACTATGGCTACACCTTC. Protein sequence: CSVDGTATNYGYTF.

The chain uses TRBV7-9 and TRBJ1-1; D gene uncertain. The V end lost 4 bases, the J end lost 6 bases, and 9 bases lay between the germline ends. Germline V gives CDR1 SEHNR, CDR2 FQNEAQ (reference sequence). The CDR3 consists of 12 residues. CDR3 sequence: CASSYGVAEAFF. In nucleotides, the CDR3 is TGTGCCAGCAGCTACGGGGTCGCTGAAGCTTTCTTT.

This clone has more than one count but fewer than ten. This rearrangement joins TRBV28 to TRBJ1-1; no definite D call. The CDR3 is made up of 13 amino acids. The germline V gene encodes CDR1 MDHEN and CDR2 SYDVKM. Trimming removed 3 bases at V and 4 bases at J, with 9 bases between. This chain's CDR3 is CASSFGGGTEAFF. For the CDR3, the DNA is TGTGCCAGCAGTTTTGGCGGAGGCACTGAAGCTTTCTTT.

The J gene is TRBJ1-1, the V gene TRBV29-1; 7 positions agree with TRBD1. V lost 1 base and J lost 5; bases outside the gene matches: 7. The CDR3 sequence is 14 residues long. From germline, CDR1 is SQVTM and CDR2 ANQGSEA. CDR3 loop: CSVEVGSRGTEAFF. The CDR3 nucleotides read TGCAGCGTTGAAGTAGGCTCCAGGGGGACTGAAGCTTTCTTT.

This clone appeared a few times. The CDR3 DNA sequence: TGCAGCTCCAACTCTGGAAACACCATATATTTT. Translating it yields CSSNSGNTIYF. The rearrangement joins TRBV29-1 to TRBJ1-3; unclear D gene. The CDR3 contains 11 residues. Germline CDR1 is SQVTM and CDR2 is ANQGSEA. Trimming shortened V by 8 bases and J by 0 bases, and 5 bases separated the two germline ends. The full variable domain, with the rest looked up from reference TRBV29-1 and TRBJ1-3, is SAVISQKPSRDICQRGTSLTIQCQVDSQVTMMFWYRQQPGQSLTLIATANQGSEATYESGFVIDKFPISRPNLTFSTLTVSNMSPEDSSIYLCSSNSGNTIYFGEGSWLTVV.

The chain combines TRBV29-1 with TRBJ1-1; D is possibly TRBD1 (6 bases). Germline V CDR1 and CDR2: SQVTM, ANQGSEA. The CDR3 has 11 residues. Trimming stripped 7 bases from V and 4 bases from J, with 10 bases between. CDR3 in amino acids: CSAPQGTEAFF. In nucleotides, the CDR3 is TGCAGCGCCCCACAGGGCACTGAAGCTTTCTTT. Drawing the rest from reference TRBV29-1 and TRBJ1-1, the complete variable domain is SAVISQKPSRDICQRGTSLTIQCQVDSQVTMMFWYRQQPGQSLTLIATANQGSEATYESGFVIDKFPISRPNLTFSTLTVSNMSPEDSSIYLCSAPQGTEAFFGQGTRLTVV.

V is TRBV4-3 and J is TRBJ2-1; D remains unclear. The length of the CDR3 is 16 residues. Germline loops: CDR1 LGHNA, CDR2 YSLEER. With 0 bases removed from V and 9 bases from J, the gap between germline ends came to 18 bases. CDR3 sequence: CASSQEGGNLVGEQFF. Here the CDR3 DNA reads TGCGCCAGCAGCCAAGAGGGCGGCAACCTGGTGGGTGAGCAGTTCTTC.

This clone was recorded a few times. The chain carries TRBV29-1 and TRBJ2-2, with D maybe TRBD1 (5 bases). CDR1 and CDR2 (germline): SQVTM, ANQGSEA. Trimming removed 4 bases at V and 4 bases at J, with 7 bases between. CDR3 length: 12 residues. This chain's CDR3 is CSVVGATGELFF. The CDR3 DNA follows: TGCAGCGTTGTAGGGGCCACCGGGGAGCTGTTTTTT.

J is TRBJ1-6 and V is TRBV4-2, with unresolved D. CDR1 LGHNA and CDR2 YNFKEQ come from the germline V gene. The CDR3 runs 13 residues. Trimming cost V 0 bases and J 8 bases, with 5 bases left between them. As DNA, the CDR3 is TGTGCCAGCAGCCAAGACGGGGATTCACCCCTCCACTTT. Translating gives CASSQDGDSPLHF.

V is TRBV29-1 and J is TRBJ2-7; 8 bases are a match to TRBD1. Germline assignment: CDR1 SQVTM and CDR2 ANQGSEA. CDR3 length equals 14 residues. V was pared by 1 base and J by 4 bases, with 6 bases of the junction left unmatched. The CDR3 here is CSVEVQTGGYEQYF. The CDR3 DNA is TGCAGCGTTGAAGTGCAAACAGGGGGGTACGAGCAGTACTTC.

The chain has TRBV13 and TRBJ2-6, with a possible D match to TRBD2 (5 bases). The germline V gene encodes CDR1 PRHDT and CDR2 FYEKMQ (reference sequence). V was clipped by 5 bases and J by 1 base, with 12 bases between them. The CDR3 spans 16 residues. The CDR3 coding sequence is TGTGCCAGCAGCCCTCAGAGGGAATCTGGGGCCAACGTCCTGACTTTC. This sequence encodes CASSPQRESGANVLTF.